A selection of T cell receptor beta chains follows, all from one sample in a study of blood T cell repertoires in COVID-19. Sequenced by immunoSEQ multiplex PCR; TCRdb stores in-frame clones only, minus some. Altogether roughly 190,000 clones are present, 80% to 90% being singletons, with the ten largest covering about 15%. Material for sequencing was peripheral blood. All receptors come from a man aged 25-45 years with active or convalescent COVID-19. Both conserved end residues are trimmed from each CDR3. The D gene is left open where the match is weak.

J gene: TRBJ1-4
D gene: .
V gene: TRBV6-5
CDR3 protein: ASRLRGSGEKLF

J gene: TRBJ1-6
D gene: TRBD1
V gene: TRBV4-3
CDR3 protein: ASSQEVRGLGSPLH

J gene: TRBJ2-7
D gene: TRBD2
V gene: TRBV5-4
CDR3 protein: ASSPPSGVTYEQY

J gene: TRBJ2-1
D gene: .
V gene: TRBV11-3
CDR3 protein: ASSLVLLVPYNEQF

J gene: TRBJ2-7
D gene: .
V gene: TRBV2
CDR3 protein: ASSVLVALEQY

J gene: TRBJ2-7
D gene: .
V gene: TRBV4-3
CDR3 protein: ASSQDLDSREQY

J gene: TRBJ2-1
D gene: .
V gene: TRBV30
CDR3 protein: AWRLAANNEQF

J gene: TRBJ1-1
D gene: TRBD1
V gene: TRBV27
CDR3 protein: ASRAGGETEAF

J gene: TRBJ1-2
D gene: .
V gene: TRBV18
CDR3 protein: ASSGRPYGYT

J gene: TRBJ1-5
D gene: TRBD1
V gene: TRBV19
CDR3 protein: ASSILNRGPNQPQH

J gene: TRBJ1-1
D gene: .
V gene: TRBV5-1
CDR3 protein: ASSDQGANTEAF

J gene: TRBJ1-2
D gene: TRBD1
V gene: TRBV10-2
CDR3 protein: ASSGTGSNYGYT

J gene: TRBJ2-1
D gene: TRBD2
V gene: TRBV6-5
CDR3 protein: ASRQAGLYNEQF

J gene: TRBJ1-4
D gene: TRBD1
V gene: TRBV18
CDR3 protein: ASSTRTGREKLF

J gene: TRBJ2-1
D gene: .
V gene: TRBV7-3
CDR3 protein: ASSLTLGGYNEQF

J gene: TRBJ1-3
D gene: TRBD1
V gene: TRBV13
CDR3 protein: ASSRRTGAGNTIY